This T cell receptor (beta chain) was obtained from a study of shared clonotypes between healthy human individuals. Study at large: Every donor yielded three CD4 naive, three CD4 memory, two CD8 naive and one CD8 memory plate. Study-wide points: It was observed that roughly 4.8% of naive CD4 clonotypes were shared across a handful of donors.

Remarks on this clone: Its matching antigen is unknown.

Germline V gene data show CDR1 as MDHEN and CDR2 as SYDVKM. CDR3 size: 16 residues. Between the trimmed V and J ends, which lost 4 bases and 0 bases, there was a span of 13 bases. CD45RA+ naive and CD45RA-negative memory subsets were separated from CD4+ cells. Using immunoSEQ multiplex PCR, the repertoire was profiled, and TCRdb retains in-frame clones only, with some absent. The sample lists roughly 1 million clones, approximately 80% occurring once. The chain recombines TRBV28 with TRBJ2-4; D perhaps matches TRBD2 (6 bases). Source material: memory CD4+ T cells from PBMCs. Documented subset: CD45RA-negative fraction. The source is a man in his late teens or twenties in good health. Some clones in this sample may be carry-over from other donors' samples. The CDR3 region is CASSSLPGLAKNIQYF. The DNA of the CDR3 is TGTGCCAGCAGTTCCCTTCCGGGACTAGCCAAAAACATTCAGTACTTC.